This entry lists 18 T cell receptor beta chains sequenced from one sample in a study of T cells after yellow fever vaccination. A single record per CDR3 protein comes from TCRdb applying MiXCR to the 5' RACE reads. The sample includes about 320,000 distinct CDR3 sequences, around a tenth of them seen just once. The source was CD4+ T cells sorted from PBMCs, collected 45 days after the yellow fever booster vaccination. Every receptor here comes from a man between 18 and 29 years old who received the YFV17D yellow fever vaccine.

V and J are TRBV24-1 and TRBJ1-6, with unresolved D. The CDR3 sequence is 11 residues long. In germline, CDR1 is KGHDR, CDR2 SFDVKD. V lost 6 bases and J 10 bases, leaving 6 bases between the germline ends. The CDR3 protein is CATSNRSPLHF. CDR3 coding DNA: TGTGCCACCAGTAATAGATCACCCCTCCACTTT.

The chain joins TRBV9 to TRBJ2-3; 7 bases align to TRBD1. After removal of 0 bases from V and 4 bases from J, the junction contained 2 bases not matched to a gene. Germline V gene sequence: CDR1 SGDLS, CDR2 YYNGEE. The CDR3 has 14 residues. The CDR3 loop is CASSVVGQADTQYF. CDR3 in DNA: TGTGCCAGCAGCGTAGTAGGACAGGCAGATACGCAGTATTTT.

J is TRBJ1-1 and V is TRBV6-4, with D hard to call. From germline, CDR1 is MRHNA and CDR2 SNTAGT. The CDR3 runs 13 residues. With 7 bases removed from V and 1 base from J, the gap between germline ends came to 10 bases. CDR3 nucleotide sequence: TGTGCCAGCAAATTGGGCCGGAACACTGAAGCTTTCTTT. Amino acids: CASKLGRNTEAFF.

The chain couples TRBV7-2 to TRBJ1-4; 7 bases fit TRBD1. Germline V gene data show CDR1 as SGHTA and CDR2 as FQGNSA. Unmatched junction bases numbered 11, after V lost 5 bases and J lost 8 bases. The CDR3 runs to 15 residues. CDR3 region: CASSPGQVGGEKLFF. In nucleotides, the CDR3 is TGTGCCAGCAGCCCAGGACAGGTCGGAGGCGAAAAACTGTTTTTT.

V usage is TRBV30 and J usage is TRBJ2-3, with D possibly being TRBD1 or TRBD2 (5 bases each). Trimming took 8 bases from V and 4 from J, leaving 19 bases between them. The CDR3 loop spans 14 amino acids. Germline V lookup: CDR1 GTSNPN, CDR2 SVGIG (reference sequence). The CDR3 is CAGDREGYADTQYF. The CDR3 bases are TGTGCCGGAGACCGAGAGGGGTATGCAGATACGCAGTATTTT.

The chain combines TRBV15 with TRBJ1-5; D call uncertain. Trimming removed 1 base at V and 3 bases at J, with 10 bases between. The CDR3 sequence is 15 residues long. Germline CDR1 reads LNHNV; CDR2 reads YYDKDF (reference sequence). This CDR3 is CATSRGGRDNQPQHF. CDR3 bases: TGTGCCACCAGCAGAGGTGGACGGGACAATCAGCCCCAGCATTTT. The variable domain in full, with the rest retrieved from reference TRBV15 and TRBJ1-5, is DAMVIQNPRYQVTQFGKPVTLSCSQTLNHNVMYWYQQKSSQAPKLLFHYYDKDFNNEADTPDNFQSRRPNTSFCFLDIRSPGLGDTAMYLCATSRGGRDNQPQHFGDGTRLSIL.

This clonotype appeared a few times. The chain links TRBV27 to TRBJ1-2; 8 nucleotides line up with TRBD1. The V segment lost 9 bases and the J segment 4 bases; nucleotides outside the gene matches: 13. CDR1 is MNHEY and CDR2 is SMNVEV in the germline V gene (reference sequence). This CDR3 comprises 15 residues. DNA for the CDR3: TGTGCCAGTAGGTCTCCCTCCGGGACAGGCTATGGCTACACCTTC. Translating it yields CASRSPSGTGYGYTF.

The chain employs TRBV20-1 and TRBJ1-1, with TRBD1 matching 10 bases. Germline-derived CDR1 and CDR2 are DFQATT and SNEGSKA (reference sequence). This CDR3 has 16 amino acids. Trimming removed 3 bases from V and 4 bases from J; junction bases left unmatched: 11. This chain's CDR3 is CSASRFGTGVGTEAFF. As DNA, the CDR3 is TGCAGTGCTAGCCGCTTCGGGACAGGGGTGGGCACTGAAGCTTTCTTT.

This clonotype was seen more than once but under ten times. The chain joins TRBV6-6 to TRBJ1-5; weak D call: TRBD1 (6 bases). V lost 6 bases and J lost 7, with 13 bases in between. The V gene's germline CDR1 is MNHNY and CDR2 SVGAGI (reference sequence). The CDR3 has 13 residues. The CDR3 here is CASSTGLVQPQHF. CDR3 coding DNA: TGTGCCAGCAGCACAGGGTTGGTGCAGCCCCAGCATTTT.

J is TRBJ1-1 and V is TRBV6-2 or TRBV6-3, with D hard to call. Trimming pared 4 bases from V and 6 bases from J, leaving 15 bases between. Germline V CDR1 and CDR2: MNHEY, SVGEGT. The CDR3 spans 14 residues. The CDR3 sequence is CASSLERARPEAFF. The CDR3 nucleotides read TGTGCCAGCAGTTTAGAGAGGGCTCGGCCTGAAGCTTTCTTT.

The J gene is TRBJ1-5, the V gene TRBV4-1, with unresolved D. The CDR3 is made up of 13 amino acids. Trimming stripped 5 bases from V and 4 bases from J, with 9 bases between. Germline V gene data show CDR1 as MGHRA and CDR2 as YSYEKL. The CDR3 is CASSEQLNQPQHF. CDR3 bases: TGCGCCAGCAGCGAACAGTTAAATCAGCCCCAGCATTTT.

This chain joins TRBV20-1 and TRBJ2-1; 7 bases map to TRBD2. V lost 3 bases and J lost 9; bases outside the gene matches: 8. The CDR3 covers 13 residues. Per germline, CDR1 DFQATT and CDR2 SNEGSKA (reference sequence). DNA for the CDR3: TGCAGTGCTAGGAGACTAGCCGTGATTGAGCAGTTCTTC. As protein: CSARRLAVIEQFF.

This clonotype was detected only a few times. CDR3 amino acids: CSVGDSTDTQYF. DNA of the CDR3: TGCAGCGTTGGGGACAGCACAGATACGCAGTATTTT. The genes are TRBV29-1 and TRBJ2-3; D may match TRBD1 or TRBD2 (5 bases each). This CDR3 has 12 residues. Germline V gene lookup returns CDR1 SQVTM and CDR2 ANQGSEA. V lost 4 bases and J 0 bases, leaving 5 bases between the germline ends.

J is TRBJ1-2 and V is TRBV9; 7 nucleotides line up with TRBD1. Germline V CDR1 and CDR2: SGDLS, YYNGEE. The CDR3 covers 13 residues. V dropped 3 bases and J dropped 6; count of bases not matched to a gene: 5. Here the CDR3 DNA reads TGTGCCAGCAGCGAGGGACAGTCCCATGGCTACACCTTC. It specifies CASSEGQSHGYTF.

This clonotype was seen only a few times. J is TRBJ2-7 and V is TRBV5-1; tentative D call: TRBD1 (6 bases). The V end was cut by 2 bases, the J end by 0 bases, with 15 bases between. CDR3 size: 16 residues. Germline CDR1 and CDR2: SGHRS and YFSETQ. CDR3 amino acids: CASSFRAGASSYEQYF. DNA for the CDR3: TGCGCCAGCAGCTTTAGGGCAGGGGCAAGCTCCTACGAGCAGTACTTC.

The V call is TRBV7-2, the J call TRBJ2-2; TRBD2 agrees at 8 bases. The CDR3 extends over 13 amino acids. The germline CDR1 and CDR2 sequences are SGHTA and FQGNSA. The ends lost 5 bases at V and 11 bases at J; junction bases unmatched: 7. In nucleotides, the CDR3 is TGTGCCAGCAGCCGACTCTTAGCGGGAGAGCTGTTTTTT. Its translation is CASSRLLAGELFF.

The chain couples TRBV9 to TRBJ2-1; D may be TRBD1 (5 bases). The V gene's germline CDR1 is SGDLS and CDR2 YYNGEE. V lost 0 bases and J lost 6, with 10 bases in between. CDR3 size: 14 residues. CDR3 coding DNA: TGTGCCAGCAGCGTAGCCACACAGGTCAATGAGCAGTTCTTC. It is translated as CASSVATQVNEQFF. The full variable domain, its missing parts supplied by reference TRBV9 and TRBJ2-1, is DSGVTQTPKHLITATGQRVTLRCSPRSGDLSVYWYQQSLDQGLQFLIQYYNGEERAKGNILERFSAQQFPDLHSELNLSSLELGDSALYFCASSVATQVNEQFFGPGTRLTVL.

This clonotype was seen a handful of times. The chain employs TRBV12-1 and TRBJ1-5; the DNA was not compared with TRBD1, the D call given in the table. TRBV12-1 corresponds to a pseudogene. There are 17 residues in the CDR3. In nucleotides, the CDR3 is TGTGCCAGCAGCTTTGGTTCCAGGGGCAATAGCAATCAGCCCCAGCATTTT. Translating it yields CASSFGSRGNSNQPQHF.